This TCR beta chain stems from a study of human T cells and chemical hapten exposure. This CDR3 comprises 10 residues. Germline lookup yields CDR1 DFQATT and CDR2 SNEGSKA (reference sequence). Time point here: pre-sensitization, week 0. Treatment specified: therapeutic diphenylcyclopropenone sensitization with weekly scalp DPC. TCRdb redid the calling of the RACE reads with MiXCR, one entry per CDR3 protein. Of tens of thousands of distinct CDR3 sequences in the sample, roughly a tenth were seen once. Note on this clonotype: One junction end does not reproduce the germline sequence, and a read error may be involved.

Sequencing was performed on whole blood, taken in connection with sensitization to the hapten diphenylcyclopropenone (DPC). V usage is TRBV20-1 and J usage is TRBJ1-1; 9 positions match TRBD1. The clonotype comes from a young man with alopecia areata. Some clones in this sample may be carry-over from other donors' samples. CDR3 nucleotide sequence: TGCAGTGCTCCCGGGACAGGGTCTGTCTTT. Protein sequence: CSAPGTGSVF.